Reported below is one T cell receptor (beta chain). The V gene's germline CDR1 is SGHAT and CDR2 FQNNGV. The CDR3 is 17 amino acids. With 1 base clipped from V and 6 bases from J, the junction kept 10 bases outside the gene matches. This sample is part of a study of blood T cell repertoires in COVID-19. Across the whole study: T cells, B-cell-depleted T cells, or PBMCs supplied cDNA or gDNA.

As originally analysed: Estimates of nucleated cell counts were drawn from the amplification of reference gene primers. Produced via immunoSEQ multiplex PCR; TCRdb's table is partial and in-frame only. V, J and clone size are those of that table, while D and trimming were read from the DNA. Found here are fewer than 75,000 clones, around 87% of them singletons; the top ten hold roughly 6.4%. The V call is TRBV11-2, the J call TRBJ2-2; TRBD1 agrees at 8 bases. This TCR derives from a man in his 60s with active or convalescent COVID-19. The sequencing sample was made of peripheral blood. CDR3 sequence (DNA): TGTGCCAGCAGCTTAGCCCGGCAGGGGGCAAGAGCCGGGGAGCTGTTTTTT. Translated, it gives CASSLARQGARAGELFF.